The source of this TCR beta chain is a study of shared clonotypes between healthy human individuals. Study findings and constraints: Among the subsets, naive ones generally showed larger estimated richness than memory ones.

The V segment lost 3 bases and the J segment 4 bases; nucleotides outside the gene matches: 3. This CDR3 has 15 amino acids. Germline assignment: CDR1 LNHNV and CDR2 YYDKDF (reference sequence). Division of CD4+ cells produced a CD45RA+ naive subset and a CD45RA-negative memory subset. This clone has only one observation. Its target is unknown. It was approximately 0.2 ug DNA, some 30,000 T cell genomes, that sorted-subset replicate PCRs used. Clones were sequenced by immunoSEQ multiplex PCR, and TCRdb holds only the in-frame ones, with some missing. The table includes more than 2 million clones, roughly 95% detected once.

Source material: naive CD4+ T cells sorted from blood. Indicated subset: CD45RA+ positively selected. This chain joins TRBV15 and TRBJ1-4; TRBD1 agrees at 9 bases. This receptor was identified in a man aged 18 to 29 in good health. The CDR3: CATSSRTGDNEKLFF. The CDR3, as DNA: TGTGCCACCAGCAGCCGGACAGGGGATAATGAAAAACTGTTTTTT.